These 25 T cell receptor beta chains originate from one sample sequenced in a study of T cell responses to AZD1222 COVID-19 vaccine. The assay was immunoSEQ multiplex PCR, and TCRdb's table has in-frame clones only and misses some. The sample has about 130,000 clones; 94% are singletons. The material sequenced was peripheral blood, taken on day 0 of AZD1222 vaccination. The origin of the receptors is an adult in good health.

The V and J genes are TRBV7-3 and TRBJ2-3, with TRBD2 matching 16 bases. Germline CDR1 SGHTA, CDR2 FQGTGA. V trimming: 5 bases; J trimming: 5 bases; junction bases outside the gene matches: 4. This CDR3 is 16 amino acids long. The CDR3 spells CASSPGLAGGGDTQYF. Written as DNA, the CDR3 is TGTGCCAGCAGCCCGGGACTAGCGGGAGGGGGAGATACGCAGTATTTT.

V and J are TRBV2 and TRBJ2-7; D may be TRBD2 (6 bases). Deletions cut 7 bases from V and 0 bases from J, with 10 bases between. The CDR3 loop spans 13 amino acids. Germline V gene lookup returns CDR1 SNHLY and CDR2 FYNNEI. The CDR3 loop is CASKEGTSYEQYF. DNA for the CDR3: TGTGCCAGCAAGGAGGGTACCTCCTACGAGCAGTACTTC.

The chain recombines TRBV13 with TRBJ2-7; 8 bases agree with TRBD2. V lost 0 bases and J lost 1; bases outside the gene matches: 8. The germline CDR1 and CDR2 sequences are PRHDT and FYEKMQ (reference sequence). This CDR3 is 17 amino acids long. This CDR3 reads CASSLGVAGWGSYEQYF. The CDR3 DNA reads as TGTGCCAGCAGCTTAGGGGTAGCGGGATGGGGATCCTACGAGCAGTACTTC.

The genes are TRBV7-2 and TRBJ1-4; D uncertain. Germline values: CDR1 SGHTA, CDR2 FQGNSA. The CDR3 covers 16 residues. The V end was cut by 0 bases, the J end by 7 bases, with 15 bases between. The CDR3 DNA reads TGTGCCAGCAGCTTAGCGCTTGGAGGGCCCGGTGAAAAACTGTTTTTT. Protein sequence: CASSLALGGPGEKLFF.

This clone was seen just once. The chain carries TRBV13 and TRBJ2-2; D not resolved. The CDR3 has 13 amino acids. Germline CDR1 is PRHDT and CDR2 is FYEKMQ (reference sequence). Trimming removed 6 bases at V and 2 bases at J, with 7 bases between. DNA for the CDR3: TGTGCCAGCAGTAAGGACAACACCGGGGAGCTGTTTTTT. It yields the protein CASSKDNTGELFF.

This chain uses TRBV27 with TRBJ1-6, with D possibly TRBD1 on 5 matching bases. V was pared by 7 bases and J by 7 bases, with 11 bases between. CDR3 size: 13 residues. Germline CDR1 MNHEY, CDR2 SMNVEV (reference sequence). DNA of the CDR3: TGTGCCAGCACAGGGTTTGCGAATTCACCCCTCCACTTT. This translates into CASTGFANSPLHF.

The chain links TRBV7-8 to TRBJ2-7, with 7 bases identical to TRBD2. J gave up 0 bases and V 5 bases, and 4 bases lay outside the gene matches. The CDR3 consists of 14 residues. Germline values: CDR1 SGHVS, CDR2 FQNEAQ. CDR3 sequence reads: CASSRGVSSYEQYF. In DNA, the CDR3 is TGTGCCAGCAGCCGGGGGGTAAGCTCCTACGAGCAGTACTTC.

A single count supports this clone. The rearrangement links TRBV4-1 to TRBJ1-3, with 7 bases that match TRBD1. Per the germline V gene, CDR1 is MGHRA and CDR2 is YSYEKL. The CDR3 is 15 residues long. V lost 3 bases, J lost 0 bases, and 2 bases stayed unmatched. This CDR3 is CASSQGQISGNTIYF. The CDR3 DNA reads TGCGCCAGCAGCCAGGGACAGATCTCTGGAAACACCATATATTTT.

The V and J genes are TRBV6-1 and TRBJ2-7; D call uncertain. This CDR3 contains 15 residues. CDR1 is MNHNS and CDR2 is SASEGT in the germline V gene. Trimming took 1 base from V and 4 from J, leaving 14 bases between them. The CDR3 protein is CASSEVGPLGYEQYF. The CDR3, as DNA: TGTGCCAGCAGTGAAGTAGGCCCACTGGGTTACGAGCAGTACTTC.

The sample holds one count of this clone. This chain links TRBV3-1 (or the pseudogene TRBV3-2) with TRBJ1-5; the D gene is possibly TRBD1 (5 bases). CDR3 length: 13 amino acids. Germline CDR1 LGHDT, CDR2 YNNKEL (reference sequence). V lost 0 bases and J 9 bases, leaving 9 bases between the germline ends. CDR3 sequence: CASSQEGGRPQHF. The CDR3 nucleotides are TGTGCCAGCAGCCAAGAGGGGGGGAGGCCCCAGCATTTT.

CDR3 DNA sequence: TGTGCCAGCAGCGCTTCCCCCCGACAGGGCGAGGGTGGCTACACCTTC. Protein: CASSASPRQGEGGYTF. The V and J genes are TRBV9 and TRBJ1-2; 7 bases match TRBD1. Germline-derived CDR1 and CDR2 are SGDLS and YYNGEE. V gave up 3 bases and J gave up 7 bases; unmatched junction bases: 15. CDR3 length equals 16 residues. Full variable domain (remainder filled in from reference TRBV9 and TRBJ1-2): DSGVTQTPKHLITATGQRVTLRCSPRSGDLSVYWYQQSLDQGLQFLIQYYNGEERAKGNILERFSAQQFPDLHSELNLSSLELGDSALYFCASSASPRQGEGGYTFGSGTRLTVV.

The sample holds one count of this clone. The V gene is TRBV7-8, the J gene TRBJ1-5; 10 bases align to TRBD1. The germline gives CDR1 SGHVS, CDR2 FQNEAQ. The CDR3 loop spans 16 amino acids. V lost 0 bases and J lost 5; bases outside the gene matches: 4. The CDR3 DNA follows: TGTGCCAGCAGCTTAGCGGGACAGGGGCAGGATCAGCCCCAGCATTTT. Its protein product is CASSLAGQGQDQPQHF.

The chain has TRBV2 and TRBJ2-3; 9 bases match TRBD2. Germline lookup yields CDR1 SNHLY and CDR2 FYNNEI. The ends lost 6 bases at V and 1 base at J; junction bases unmatched: 5. This CDR3 has 15 amino acids. CDR3: CASRGSSGGTDTQYF. Written as DNA, the CDR3 is TGTGCCAGCAGGGGGTCTAGCGGGGGCACAGATACGCAGTATTTT.

CDR3 nucleotides: TGTGCCAGCAGCTTACTCGCCACTAGCACAGATACGCAGTATTTT. It codes for CASSLLATSTDTQYF. The chain uses TRBV7-3 and TRBJ2-3; no clear D gene. The CDR3 has 15 residues. V lost 2 bases to trimming and J lost 0 bases, with 9 bases between them. Germline CDR1 is SGHTA and CDR2 is FQGTGA.

V and J are TRBV27 and TRBJ1-6; D call uncertain. The V and J ends lost 5 bases and 7 bases respectively, with 12 bases between them. The CDR3 sequence is 14 residues long. The germline V gene encodes CDR1 MNHEY and CDR2 SMNVEV (reference sequence). The CDR3 loop is CASSRGQYNSPLHF. The CDR3 DNA reads as TGTGCCAGCAGTCGAGGGCAGTACAATTCACCCCTCCACTTT.

The rearrangement links TRBV5-1 to TRBJ2-1, with D perhaps TRBD1 (6 bases). V was pared by 0 bases and J by 7 bases, with 17 bases between. CDR3 size: 16 residues. The germline V gene encodes CDR1 SGHRS and CDR2 YFSETQ. CDR3: CASSLVYGQTTNEQFF. The CDR3 DNA reads as TGCGCCAGCAGCTTGGTATATGGACAGACTACAAATGAGCAGTTCTTC.

This rearrangement joins TRBV19 to TRBJ1-3; no firm D call. Germline V gene sequence: CDR1 LNHDA, CDR2 SQIVND (reference sequence). The CDR3 is 17 amino acids. Between the trimmed V and J ends, which lost 5 bases and 2 bases, there was a span of 19 bases. The CDR3 coding sequence is TGTGCCAGTAGTCCCCTGGGAACTCCGAATACTGGAAACACCATATATTTT. It codes for CASSPLGTPNTGNTIYF.

This clone was picked up one time. This chain joins TRBV28 and TRBJ2-7; no firm D call. The CDR3 has 12 residues. Germline V gene data show CDR1 as MDHEN and CDR2 as SYDVKM. Trimming took 1 base from V and 3 from J, leaving 4 bases between them. DNA for the CDR3: TGTGCCAGCAGTTTATTGCGCTACGAGCAGTACTTC. Protein sequence: CASSLLRYEQYF. Full variable domain (outside the CDR3, taken from reference TRBV28 and TRBJ2-7): DVKVTQSSRYLVKRTGEKVFLECVQDMDHENMFWYRQDPGLGLRLIYFSYDVKMKEKGDIPEGYSVSREKKERFSLILESASTNQTSMYLCASSLLRYEQYFGPGTRLTVT.

The chain recombines TRBV6-5 with TRBJ1-5; 7 nucleotides match TRBD1. Trimming at V came to 6 bases and at J to 7 bases, leaving 6 bases not matched to a gene. The germline V gene encodes CDR1 MNHEY and CDR2 SVGAGI. The CDR3 contains 13 residues. Here the CDR3 reads CASREKQGQPQHF. The CDR3 DNA is TGTGCCAGCAGAGAGAAACAGGGGCAGCCCCAGCATTTT.

V is TRBV25-1 and J is TRBJ1-5; 9 positions agree with TRBD1. Germline assignment: CDR1 MGHDK and CDR2 SYGVNS. CDR3 length: 12 amino acids. The V segment lost 3 bases and the J segment 12 bases; nucleotides outside the gene matches: 3. As DNA, the CDR3 is TGTGCCAGCAGTGACCAGGACAGGGGCCAGCATTTT. Amino acids: CASSDQDRGQHF.

The chain has TRBV19 and TRBJ2-7; 8 bases match TRBD2. V lost 6 bases to trimming and J lost 0 bases; unmatched junction nucleotides: 4. The CDR3 length is 14 residues. The germline V gene encodes CDR1 LNHDA and CDR2 SQIVND (reference sequence). The CDR3 bases are TGTGCCAGTAGGACGGGAGGGCCCTCCTACGAGCAGTACTTC. Amino acid sequence: CASRTGGPSYEQYF.

J is TRBJ1-2 and V is TRBV12-3 or TRBV12-4; no clear D. V lost 3 bases to trimming and J lost 3 bases, with 8 bases between them. The CDR3 is 13 amino acids. CDR3 DNA sequence: TGTGCCAGCAGTTTGATAGGGTACTATGGCTACACCTTC. Protein sequence: CASSLIGYYGYTF.

The chain joins TRBV30 to TRBJ1-3, with no clear D. Trimming removed 0 bases from V and 7 bases from J, with 4 bases in between. Germline assignment: CDR1 GTSNPN and CDR2 SVGIG (reference sequence). The length of the CDR3 is 11 residues. CDR3 sequence (DNA): TGTGCCTGGAGTGTAACGAACACCATATATTTT. This encodes CAWSVTNTIYF.

V and J are TRBV9 and TRBJ1-3; D call uncertain. This CDR3 region has 16 residues. V lost 3 bases, J lost 0 bases, and 13 bases lay in between. Germline assignment: CDR1 SGDLS and CDR2 YYNGEE. The CDR3 here is CASSAGPDPSGNTIYF. The CDR3 DNA follows: TGTGCCAGCAGCGCCGGTCCGGACCCCTCTGGAAACACCATATATTTT.

This chain connects TRBV3-1 (or the pseudogene TRBV3-2) to TRBJ2-4; D is uncertain. The V end lost 4 bases, the J end lost 0 bases, and 4 bases lay between the germline ends. Germline V gene sequence: CDR1 LGHDT, CDR2 YNNKEL (reference sequence). The CDR3 runs to 13 residues. The CDR3 DNA sequence: TGTGCCAGCAGCCTCCTAGCCAAAAACATTCAGTACTTC. It codes for CASSLLAKNIQYF.